This T cell receptor (beta chain) was sequenced in a study of T-cell memory formation after mild COVID-19. Each CDR3 protein is one row after TCRdb ran MiXCR on the 5' RACE reads. The repertoire holds 120,000 to 150,000 distinct CDR3 sequences, roughly a fifth seen once, with over 2% in the top ten. Germline V gene lookup returns CDR1 SGHRS and CDR2 YFSETQ. The CDR3 has 15 residues. Germline trimming cut 4 bases from V and 2 bases from J; bases unmatched to any gene: 3. The chain is built from TRBV5-1 and TRBJ2-5; the match to TRBD2 covers 12 bases. The sample was PBMCs or a T cell subset sorted from them (not recorded which). The receptor comes from an adult woman who had mild COVID-19 (a few samples of this study predate the infection). Cell type and time point are not known. The chain's CDR3 is CASSRTSGEQETQYF. The CDR3 bases are TGCGCCAGCAGCCGGACTAGCGGGGAACAAGAGACCCAGTACTTC.